This passage covers 30 T cell receptor beta chains from one sample sequenced in a study of healthy donors' naive CD4 and CD8 T cells. Starting from approximately 500 ng of total RNA, TCR libraries were made with linear amplification. MiXCR was run by TCRdb on the reads, yielding one entry per CDR3 protein. The sample records around 200,000 distinct CDR3 sequences, 65% to 75% being singletons. The sample consisted of naive CD4+ and CD8+ T cells sorted from blood, pooled from several donors. The receptors here all came from a pool of human donors in good health; the sample pools cells from several healthy donors.

As concerns this clonotype: One end of the junction fails to match germline, which may point to a read error. The chain links TRBV19 to TRBJ2-1; 10 nucleotides line up with TRBD2. The germline CDR1 and CDR2 sequences are LNHDA and SQIVND (reference sequence). This CDR3 is 16 amino acids long. Written as DNA, the CDR3 is TGTGCCGGTAGTATGACTAGCGGGCCTTCCTACAATGAGCAGTTCTTC. Translating gives CAGSMTSGPSYNEQFF.

This chain joins TRBV19 and TRBJ2-6; D tentatively fits TRBD1 or TRBD2 (5 bases each). From germline, CDR1 is LNHDA and CDR2 SQIVND (reference sequence). V lost 2 bases and J 2 bases, leaving 13 bases between the germline ends. The CDR3 runs to 17 residues. In DNA, the CDR3 is TGTGCCAGTAGTATACGGGGACGGGCCGCTGGGGCCAACGTCCTGACTTTC. Amino acids: CASSIRGRAAGANVLTF.

This chain joins TRBV5-4 and TRBJ2-5; TRBD2 is a possible D gene (7 bases). CDR1 and CDR2 (germline): SGHNT, YYREEE (reference sequence). The V gene lost 1 base and the J gene lost 3 bases, with 13 bases spanning the gap. CDR3 length: 15 amino acids. The CDR3 DNA reads TGTGCCAGCAGCTTGATCGGGGGGCGGAAAGAGACCCAGTACTTC. Its translation: CASSLIGGRKETQYF.

The chain carries TRBV29-1 and TRBJ2-6; D remains unclear. The ends were cut back, 4 bases at V and 0 bases at J, with 10 bases in the middle. CDR3 length: 15 residues. Germline V gene lookup returns CDR1 SQVTM and CDR2 ANQGSEA. The CDR3 DNA sequence: TGCAGCGTTGTGGGCGGTTACTCTGGGGCCAACGTCCTGACTTTC. Translation: CSVVGGYSGANVLTF.

This rearrangement joins TRBV6-5 to TRBJ2-1; possible D gene TRBD2, 5 bases. Per the germline V gene, CDR1 is MNHEY and CDR2 is SVGAGI. The CDR3 spans 14 residues. V was trimmed by 7 bases and J by 8 bases, leaving 18 bases between them. The CDR3 bases are TGTGCCAGCACCCAACGGTCCCTCGGGGATGAGCAGTTCTTC. Translating gives CASTQRSLGDEQFF.

V gene TRBV13 combines with J gene TRBJ1-2, with a weak D call TRBD1 (5 bases). This CDR3 contains 15 residues. Germline loops: CDR1 PRHDT, CDR2 FYEKMQ (reference sequence). Trimming removed 1 base from V and 4 bases from J, with 13 bases in between. The CDR3 DNA reads TGTGCCAGCAGCTTAGAGTCAGGGAAGAGCTATGGCTACACCTTC. Translated, it gives CASSLESGKSYGYTF.

This clonotype showed up just once. This sequence joins TRBV19 and TRBJ2-7; 10 bases agree with TRBD1. The CDR3 is 16 amino acids. Germline V gives CDR1 LNHDA, CDR2 SQIVND (reference sequence). With 9 bases clipped from V and 2 bases from J, the junction kept 13 bases outside the gene matches. CDR3 DNA sequence: TGTGCCAGCACCGAGACCTGGGGGACAGGGGCCTACGAGCAGTACTTC. Residues: CASTETWGTGAYEQYF.

The chain recombines TRBV5-1 with TRBJ2-1; D gene uncertain. Germline-derived CDR1 and CDR2 are SGHRS and YFSETQ. CDR3 length equals 14 residues. Trimming took 4 bases from V and 7 from J, leaving 15 bases between them. The CDR3 here is CASSPVSPANEQFF. CDR3 DNA: TGCGCCAGCAGCCCTGTTTCCCCGGCGAATGAGCAGTTCTTC.

This clonotype has only one observation. This sequence joins TRBV3-1 and TRBJ2-1, with a weak D call TRBD2 (6 bases). Trimming took off 6 bases at V and 6 bases at J, with 12 bases between the two ends. The CDR3 is 13 residues long. Germline CDR1 is LGHDT and CDR2 is YNNKEL (reference sequence). The CDR3 sequence: CASSQTRANEQFF. The CDR3 bases are TGTGCCAGCAGTCAGACTAGGGCCAATGAGCAGTTCTTC.

The rearrangement uses TRBV6-2 or TRBV6-3 and TRBJ2-7; TRBD1 aligns across 8 bases. Trimming cost V 7 bases and J 4 bases; bases outside gene matches: 12. The CDR3 spans 15 residues. Germline V gene sequence: CDR1 MNHEY, CDR2 SVGEGT. The CDR3 DNA follows: TGTGCCAGCATAGCCTCGGGACAGGCGCTATACGAGCAGTACTTC. It is translated as CASIASGQALYEQYF.

V is TRBV6-1 and J is TRBJ2-1; D is perhaps TRBD1 (6 bases). This CDR3 comprises 14 residues. The germline V gene has CDR1 MNHNS and CDR2 SASEGT. V lost 7 bases to trimming and J lost 2 bases, with 12 bases between them. The CDR3, as DNA: TGTGCCAGCAAGCCGACAGGCCCCTACAATGAGCAGTTCTTC. Translation: CASKPTGPYNEQFF.

V and J are TRBV10-3 and TRBJ2-5; D might be TRBD1 (6 bases). The CDR3 has 13 amino acids. In germline, CDR1 is ENHRY, CDR2 SYGVKD. Between the trimmed V and J ends, which lost 3 bases and 5 bases, there was a span of 10 bases. The CDR3 loop is CAISDLRGETQYF. CDR3 in DNA: TGTGCCATCAGTGACCTTAGGGGGGAGACCCAGTACTTC.

This chain connects TRBV29-1 to TRBJ2-1, with D maybe TRBD1 (5 bases). The CDR3 has 14 residues. V dropped 7 bases and J dropped 8 bases, with 21 bases sitting between them. Per germline, CDR1 SQVTM and CDR2 ANQGSEA. CDR3 nucleotide sequence: TGCAGCGACTCCCGGCTGGTAAGGGGCGATGAGCAGTTCTTC. It specifies CSDSRLVRGDEQFF.

The V gene is TRBV29-1, the J gene TRBJ1-1; D is ambiguous. Per germline, CDR1 SQVTM and CDR2 ANQGSEA. V was clipped by 0 bases and J by 5 bases, with 13 bases between them. The CDR3 consists of 14 residues. For the CDR3, the DNA is TGCAGCGTTGAAGAAAAAACAGATTGGACTGAAGCTTTCTTT. It encodes CSVEEKTDWTEAFF. The entire variable domain, with the rest obtained from reference TRBV29-1 and TRBJ1-1, is as follows: SAVISQKPSRDICQRGTSLTIQCQVDSQVTMMFWYRQQPGQSLTLIATANQGSEATYESGFVIDKFPISRPNLTFSTLTVSNMSPEDSSIYLCSVEEKTDWTEAFFGQGTRLTVV.

V is TRBV29-1 and J is TRBJ1-4, with D uncertain. CDR3 length equals 13 residues. V lost 7 bases and J 3 bases, leaving 12 bases between the germline ends. The germline V gene has CDR1 SQVTM and CDR2 ANQGSEA. As DNA, the CDR3 is TGCAGCGCCGGGTCGGCAGCTAATGAAAAACTGTTTTTT. It is translated as CSAGSAANEKLFF.

The chain recombines TRBV19 with TRBJ2-7; unclear D gene. There are 18 residues in the CDR3. V dropped 6 bases and J dropped 0 bases, with 24 bases sitting between them. Looked up from germline, CDR1 is LNHDA and CDR2 is SQIVND (reference sequence). In nucleotides, the CDR3 is TGTGCCAGTAGCCCTTCTTCCCCGGCGGCAGCGAGCTCCTACGAGCAGTACGTC. This sequence encodes CASSPSSPAAASSYEQYV.

This clonotype was detected a few times. This chain links TRBV29-1 with TRBJ2-5; a possible D gene is TRBD2 (5 bases). The germline gives CDR1 SQVTM, CDR2 ANQGSEA. The germline V and J ends were trimmed by 4 bases and 1 base, with 13 bases remaining between them. This CDR3 has 14 residues. CDR3: CSVAAVGSQETQYF. The CDR3 DNA is TGCAGCGTTGCCGCAGTGGGGAGCCAAGAGACCCAGTACTTC.

The chain links TRBV29-1 to TRBJ1-1; no clear D gene. The germline V gene encodes CDR1 SQVTM and CDR2 ANQGSEA. The V end was cut by 0 bases, the J end by 4 bases, with 6 bases between. The CDR3 is 12 amino acids. CDR3 nucleotide sequence: TGCAGCGTTGAAGAGGGTCCCACTGAAGCTTTCTTT. The encoded protein is CSVEEGPTEAFF.

The rearrangement uses TRBV7-8 and TRBJ2-1, with D perhaps matching TRBD2 (6 bases). Germline loops: CDR1 SGHVS, CDR2 FQNEAQ. The length of the CDR3 is 12 residues. Deletions cut 2 bases from V and 8 bases from J, with 7 bases between. CDR3: CASSLRRDEQFF. The DNA for the CDR3 is TGTGCCAGCAGCTTAAGGAGGGATGAGCAGTTCTTC.

The chain links TRBV6-2 or TRBV6-3 to TRBJ2-3; D gene unclear. V lost 3 bases to trimming and J lost 4 bases, with 8 bases between them. Looked up from germline, CDR1 is MNHEY and CDR2 is SVGEGT. This CDR3 contains 13 residues. DNA for the CDR3: TGTGCCAGCAGTTATAGTAGGTCAGATACGCAGTATTTT. Protein product: CASSYSRSDTQYF.

The chain is built from TRBV29-1 and TRBJ1-1; D call uncertain. CDR1 and CDR2 (germline): SQVTM, ANQGSEA. The V and J ends lost 5 bases and 1 base respectively, with 14 bases between them. The CDR3 sequence is 14 residues long. CDR3: CSVSPAVSNTEAFF. In DNA form, the CDR3 reads TGCAGCGTTTCACCGGCGGTGTCGAACACTGAAGCTTTCTTT.

This rearrangement joins TRBV6-1 to TRBJ2-5; TRBD2 aligns across 7 bases. Germline V gene sequence: CDR1 MNHNS, CDR2 SASEGT. The CDR3 contains 16 residues. After removal of 2 bases from V and 0 bases from J, the junction contained 6 bases not matched to a gene. The CDR3 nucleotides read TGTGCCAGCAGTGAACGGAGCGGGGCCTACCAAGAGACCCAGTACTTC. This translates into CASSERSGAYQETQYF.

The V call is TRBV11-2, the J call TRBJ2-1, with D possibly called TRBD1 or TRBD2 (5 bases each). Germline V gene lookup returns CDR1 SGHAT and CDR2 FQNNGV. The V end lost 2 bases, the J end lost 13 bases, and 15 bases lay between the germline ends. This CDR3 region has 13 residues. CDR3 in amino acids: CASSLSLGTRQFF. In DNA, the CDR3 is TGTGCCAGCAGCTTATCTCTCGGGACCCGCCAGTTCTTC.

The chain recombines TRBV20-1 with TRBJ2-1; 10 nucleotides align to TRBD2. The CDR3 spans 15 residues. J lost 0 bases, V lost 2 bases, and 1 base had no gene match. In germline, CDR1 is DFQATT, CDR2 SNEGSKA (reference sequence). CDR3 in amino acids: CSARRLAGSYNEQFF. The CDR3 DNA follows: TGCAGTGCTAGAAGACTAGCGGGCTCCTACAATGAGCAGTTCTTC.

This clonotype was recorded only once. This rearrangement joins TRBV19 to TRBJ1-5, with 8 bases that match TRBD1. Germline V lookup: CDR1 LNHDA, CDR2 SQIVND (reference sequence). After removal of 0 bases from V and 6 bases from J, the junction contained 4 bases not matched to a gene. The CDR3 contains 15 residues. The CDR3 nucleotides read TGTGCCAGTAGTATAGAACAGGGGGTCGCTCAGCCCCAGCATTTT. Its protein is CASSIEQGVAQPQHF.

The chain carries TRBV12-3 or TRBV12-4 and TRBJ1-5; unclear D gene. V lost 5 bases and J 3 bases, leaving 11 bases between the germline ends. The CDR3 loop spans 14 amino acids. The CDR3 DNA reads as TGTGCCAGCAGTCGCGGGCTCTCCAATCAGCCCCAGCATTTT. This translates into CASSRGLSNQPQHF.

This chain links TRBV30 with TRBJ2-3; D remains unclear. The CDR3 totals 14 residues. Germline values: CDR1 GTSNPN, CDR2 SVGIG (reference sequence). V was pared by 3 bases and J by 0 bases, with 10 bases between. CDR3 bases: TGTGCCTGGAGGGTGTATTCTAGCACAGATACGCAGTATTTT. Protein product: CAWRVYSSTDTQYF. The full variable domain, its missing parts supplied by reference TRBV30 and TRBJ2-3, is SQTIHQWPATLVQPVGSPLSLECTVEGTSNPNLYWYRQAAGRGLQLLFYSVGIGQISSEVPQNLSASRPQDRQFILSSKKLLLSDSGFYLCAWRVYSSTDTQYFGPGTRLTVL.

The table lists this clonotype with a few counts. The V gene is TRBV18, the J gene TRBJ2-5; D ambiguous. The CDR3 runs to 11 residues. In germline, CDR1 is KGHSH, CDR2 LQKENI. Trimming took 6 bases from V and 4 from J, leaving 6 bases between them. The DNA of the CDR3 is TGTGCCAGCTCCTCCCTAGAGACCCAGTACTTC. Protein product: CASSSLETQYF.

The V gene is TRBV29-1, the J gene TRBJ1-2; D is undetermined. The CDR3 covers 15 residues. Trimming stripped 3 bases from V and 4 bases from J, with 18 bases between. From germline, CDR1 is SQVTM and CDR2 ANQGSEA. The CDR3 DNA reads as TGCAGCGTTGATTCTTGGGCCGGCGAGGTCTATGGCTACACCTTC. The encoded protein is CSVDSWAGEVYGYTF.

This clonotype was seen more than once but under ten times. V gene TRBV15 combines with J gene TRBJ2-7; D gene unclear. The CDR3 is 15 residues long. V lost 5 bases and J 3 bases, leaving 17 bases between the germline ends. Germline V CDR1 and CDR2: LNHNV, YYDKDF (reference sequence). CDR3 sequence (DNA): TGTGCCACCAGCTATAGAACCTCGATATACTACGAGCAGTACTTC. Its translation is CATSYRTSIYYEQYF.